Listed below are T cell receptor beta chains from one sample, sequenced in a study of blood T cell repertoires in COVID-19. TCRdb's table, derived via immunoSEQ multiplex PCR, lists solely in-frame clones and lacks some. Among 380,000 or so clones listed, about four fifths were seen once. Sequenced: peripheral blood. The receptors were sampled from a human donor with acute or convalescent COVID-19. The donor label of this sample is uncertain. Each CDR3 is given with its conserved first and last residue. A D gene is named only where the DNA matches it firmly. Size is omitted from some rows. Given values are once, few, many or a class for expanded clones.

>NA|TRBJ2-1|TRBV10-3|NA
TGTGCCATCAGTCCCGGACAGAGATACAATGAGCAGTTCTTC
CAISPGQRYNEQFF
>NA|TRBJ1-2|TRBV18|NA
TGTGCTAGCTCCCGCACACAGAATCCTAACTATGGCTACACCTTC
CASSRTQNPNYGYTF
>NA|TRBJ2-2|TRBV10-3|TRBD1
TGTGCCATCAGTGAGCCCGGACAGGGCGGCACCGGGGAGCTGTTTTTT
CAISEPGQGGTGELFF
>many|TRBJ1-1|TRBV2|NA
TGTGCCAGCAGTGAATCGCGAGCTGGAGCTTTCTTT
CASSESRAGAFF
>once|TRBJ1-5|TRBV6-2/TRBV6-3|NA
TGTGCCAGCAGTTACGAGGTGGGGAGTCAGCCCCAGCATTTT
CASSYEVGSQPQHF
>NA|TRBJ2-7|TRBV2|NA
TGTGCCAGCAGTGAAGTGGGGGGCTCCTACGAGCAGTACTTC
CASSEVGGSYEQYF
>NA|TRBJ2-6|TRBV10-3|TRBD1
TGTGCCATCAGGGCAGGGGACAGGCGAACCTCTGGGGCCAACGTCCTGACTTTC
CAIRAGDRRTSGANVLTF
>NA|TRBJ2-1|TRBV5-4|TRBD1
TGTGCCAGCAGCTTGGAGGGGGCCAGAAAAAGAGGAGAGCAGTTCTTC
CASSLEGARKRGEQFF
>NA|TRBJ1-2|TRBV19|NA
TGTGCCAGTAGTATTTCCCCCGGCAGGGACTATGGCTACACCTTC
CASSISPGRDYGYTF
>NA|TRBJ2-2|TRBV5-1|NA
TGCGCCAGCAGCCCGACAGGAACTACGAACACCGGGGAGCTGTTTTTT
CASSPTGTTNTGELFF
>NA|TRBJ1-2|TRBV9|NA
TGTGCCAGCAGCGTACAGGGTCGGGGCTACACCTTC
CASSVQGRGYTF
>once|TRBJ2-7|TRBV5-6|TRBD1
TGTGCCAGCAGCCGGGACAGGGCAGGGGCTGGGTACTTC
CASSRDRAGAGYF
>NA|TRBJ2-1|TRBV7-9|TRBD2
TGTGCCACCCAACCTCCCCCCCAGCGGGGCTCCTCGGGGGAGCAGTTCTTC
CATQPPPQRGSSGEQFF
>once|TRBJ2-1|TRBV7-8|TRBD2
TGTGCCAGCAGCTTAAAGGCTAGCGGGGACAATGAGCAGTTCTTC
CASSLKASGDNEQFF
>NA|TRBJ2-1|TRBV13|NA
TGTGCCAGCAGCTTACTAGACGCGCCCCCATCCTACAATGAGCAGTTCTTC
CASSLLDAPPSYNEQFF
>NA|TRBJ1-2|TRBV28|NA
TGTGCCAGCAGTGACTCGGACTTGGGTCCAACCTTC
CASSDSDLGPTF
>NA|TRBJ2-7|TRBV27|TRBD1
TGTGCCAGCAGCCGATATACCACAGGGGGCAACGAGCAGTACTTC
CASSRYTTGGNEQYF
>NA|TRBJ1-2|TRBV16|NA
TGTGCCAGCAGCCGTGTCCAGGGGCGCGCTGGCTACACCTTC
CASSRVQGRAGYTF
>NA|TRBJ1-1|TRBV6-5|TRBD1
TGTGCCAGCAGGGCCGGGACAGGGACGAACACTGAAGCTTTCTTT
CASRAGTGTNTEAFF
>NA|TRBJ2-7|TRBV3-1/TRBV3-2|TRBD1
TGTGCCAGCAGCCTGACAGGGAAAGGCGAGCAGTACTTC
CASSLTGKGEQYF
>NA|TRBJ2-1|TRBV25-1|NA
TGTGCCAGCACCCCTCCCCGAGGGCCCAATGAGCAGTTCTTC
CASTPPRGPNEQFF
>NA|TRBJ2-7|TRBV6-5|TRBD2
TGTGCCAGCGGTACTAGCGCGGATGGATACGAGCAGTACTTC
CASGTSADGYEQYF
>few|TRBJ2-2|TRBV18|NA
TGTGCCAGCTCACCAGAGGATCTCTCCACCGGGGAGCTGTTTTTT
CASSPEDLSTGELFF
>once|TRBJ2-7|TRBV7-2|TRBD1
TGTGCCAGCAGCTCAACAGGGGCCCGTACCTACGAGCAGTACTTC
CASSSTGARTYEQYF
>NA|TRBJ2-1|TRBV11-2|NA
TGTGCCAGCAGCTTAGTTGGGTGGGCCTATGAGCAGTTCTTC
CASSLVGWAYEQFF
>NA|TRBJ2-2|TRBV18|NA
TGTGCCAGCTCGAGAGGGACGAACACCGGGGAGCTGTTTTTT
CASSRGTNTGELFF
>NA|TRBJ1-2|TRBV7-2|NA
TGTGCCAGCAGCCCAACACCCCCATCCAATGGCTACACCTTC
CASSPTPPSNGYTF
>once|TRBJ1-1|TRBV24-1|NA
TGTGCCACCAGTGACTCAGGGTATACTGAAGCTTTCTTT
CATSDSGYTEAFF
>NA|TRBJ1-1|TRBV10-3|TRBD1
TGTGCCATCAGTTTCCACCGGGGACAGGGGGCCAATCTGGGCACTGAAGCTTTCTTT
CAISFHRGQGANLGTEAFF
>NA|TRBJ2-1|TRBV7-9|TRBD2
TGTGCCAGCAGCTTGGGCCTTACTAGCGGGGTGCGTGAGCAGTTCTTC
CASSLGLTSGVREQFF
>once|TRBJ2-1|TRBV11-2|TRBD2
TGTGCCAGCAGCTCAGAACTAGCGGCCCGCTACAATGAGCAGTTCTTC
CASSSELAARYNEQFF
>few|TRBJ2-2|TRBV27|NA
TGTGCCAGCAGTTCCCAGGGGGAGCTGTTTTTT
CASSSQGELFF
>NA|TRBJ1-4|TRBV11-2|NA
TGTGCCAGCAGCCCCGGATGGGCACAGGACGGGAATGAAAAACTGTTTTTT
CASSPGWAQDGNEKLFF
>NA|TRBJ2-3|TRBV9|TRBD2
TGTGCCAGCGGAGTGGGGACTAGCGGGAGGATTGATACGCAGTATTTT
CASGVGTSGRIDTQYF
>NA|TRBJ2-5|TRBV10-1|TRBD2
TGCGCCAGCAGTGACCTGGGACTAGCGGATCTAAAGACCCAGTACTTC
CASSDLGLADLKTQYF
>NA|TRBJ2-7|TRBV5-1|TRBD2
TGCGCCAGCAGCTTGGCCTATAGCGGGTCCGAGCAGTACTTC
CASSLAYSGSEQYF
>NA|TRBJ1-4|TRBV4-1|NA
TGCGCCAGCAGCCAAGATTGGGGCAGCAATGAAAAACTGTTTTTT
CASSQDWGSNEKLFF
>NA|TRBJ1-1|TRBV4-1|NA
TGCGCCAGCAGCCAAGTCCATACCGGGACAAAGAACACTGAAGCTTTCTTT
CASSQVHTGTKNTEAFF